These T cell receptor beta chains were read from a single sample in a study of blood T cell repertoires in COVID-19. Sequencing used immunoSEQ multiplex PCR; TCRdb keeps in-frame clones, though not all of them. Here the sample spans some 190,000 clones, about 70% being singletons. The sample comprised peripheral blood. The origin of the receptors is a woman in her 50s with active or convalescent COVID-19. The CDR3 runs from the conserved cysteine through the conserved F or W. Fields, in order: clone size, J gene, V gene, D gene, CDR3 length, CDR3 DNA, CDR3 protein. D genes are given only for firm matches. Where a row states a size, it is once, few, many or the class of an expanded clone; other rows omit it.

.	TRBJ1-5	TRBV5-8	.	14	TGTGCCAGCAGCTTGGTTGTAGGGAGTCAGCCCCAGCATTTT	CASSLVVGSQPQHF
.	TRBJ2-7	TRBV5-1	TRBD1	15	TGCGCCAGCAGCTGGGGGGACAGGGGAGGTTACGAGCAGTACTTC	CASSWGDRGGYEQYF
.	TRBJ1-3	TRBV7-3	.	14	TGTGCCAGCAGCTTGACAAGCTCTGGAAACACCATATATTTT	CASSLTSSGNTIYF
.	TRBJ1-1	TRBV11-2	.	19	TGTGCCAGCAGCTTAGGGCGGGGGGAGAAGTCCTCCATGAACACTGAAGCTTTCTTT	CASSLGRGEKSSMNTEAFF
few	TRBJ1-5	TRBV10-3	.	14	TGTGCCATCAGTGTAAGCGGGGCACGACAGCCCCAGCATTTT	CAISVSGARQPQHF
few	TRBJ1-1	TRBV7-9	TRBD1	14	TGTGCCAGCAGCTCACCGGGACAGGGGGTTGAAGCTTTCTTT	CASSSPGQGVEAFF
.	TRBJ2-2	TRBV7-8	TRBD1	16	TGTGCCAGCAGCTTAGTTGGGACAGGGAAGACCGGGGAGCTGTTTTTT	CASSLVGTGKTGELFF
.	TRBJ1-2	TRBV13	.	17	TGTGCCAGCAGCTTCGGGTGGCTTGGAACAGGGATGGGGGGCTACACCTTC	CASSFGWLGTGMGGYTF
.	TRBJ2-7	TRBV30	.	13	TGTGCCTGGAGTGTACGTTACAGGGACGAGCAGTACTTC	CAWSVRYRDEQYF
.	TRBJ1-3	TRBV25-1	.	13	TGTGCCAGCAGGTCGGGGGGTGGAAACACCATATATTTT	CASRSGGGNTIYF
.	TRBJ2-2	TRBV6-5	.	15	TGTGCCAGCACCCTAGGACTGAGGGTAGGAGGGGAGCTGTTTTTT	CASTLGLRVGGELFF
.	TRBJ2-7	TRBV27	.	13	TGTGCCAGCAGTTTAGTACAGGGCTACGAGCAGTACTTC	CASSLVQGYEQYF
.	TRBJ1-1	TRBV6-6	TRBD1	14	TGTGCCAGCAGGAAGACAGGGGTGGACACTGAAGCTTTCTTT	CASRKTGVDTEAFF
.	TRBJ2-7	TRBV7-9	TRBD1	14	TGTGCCAGCAGCTCGCGGACAGGGGGCTACGAGCAGTACTTC	CASSSRTGGYEQYF
.	TRBJ1-4	TRBV18	TRBD1	15	TGTGCCAGCTCACCCCAGACAGGGGTCGGTGAAAAACTGTTTTTT	CASSPQTGVGEKLFF
.	TRBJ1-2	TRBV5-4	.	17	TGTGCCAGCAGCCCGTCCGATGGGACGGCGGGGAACTATGGCTACACCTTC	CASSPSDGTAGNYGYTF
.	TRBJ2-2	TRBV18	.	14	TGTGCCAGCTCACCAAGGCAGGGCACCGGGGAGCTGTTTTTT	CASSPRQGTGELFF
.	TRBJ2-4	TRBV5-1	TRBD1	17	TGCGCCAGCAGCTTGATTGGACAGGGACTAGCCAAAAACATTCAGTACTTC	CASSLIGQGLAKNIQYF
.	TRBJ2-7	TRBV7-2	.	14	TGTGCCAGCAGCTTAGGCCGGACAGAATACGAGCAGTACTTC	CASSLGRTEYEQYF
.	TRBJ2-7	TRBV5-5	TRBD1	15	TGTGCCAGCAGCTGGGGGGGACAGGGTCTCTACGAGCAGTACTTC	CASSWGGQGLYEQYF
.	TRBJ2-1	TRBV7-6	TRBD2	15	TGTGCCAGCACAGGGGGACTAGCGGGGAACAATGAGCAGTTCTTC	CASTGGLAGNNEQFF
.	TRBJ1-3	TRBV7-9	.	16	TGTGCCAGCAGCTTAACCAGGGACAACTCTGGAAACACCATATATTTT	CASSLTRDNSGNTIYF
.	TRBJ2-1	TRBV4-3	.	17	TGCGCCAGCAGCCAAGATTACGTGGGGCTGGCATACAATGAGCAGTTCTTC	CASSQDYVGLAYNEQFF